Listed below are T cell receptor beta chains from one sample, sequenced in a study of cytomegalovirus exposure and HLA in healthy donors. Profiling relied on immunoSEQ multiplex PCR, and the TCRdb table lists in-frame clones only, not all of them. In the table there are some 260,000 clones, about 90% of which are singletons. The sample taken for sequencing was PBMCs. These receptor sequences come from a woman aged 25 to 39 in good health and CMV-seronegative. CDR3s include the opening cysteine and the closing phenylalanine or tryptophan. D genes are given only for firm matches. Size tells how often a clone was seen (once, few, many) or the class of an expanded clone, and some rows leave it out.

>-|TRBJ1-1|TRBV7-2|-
TGTGCCAGCAGCTTAGCCCCGGGGGTGGGCACTGAAGCTTTCTTT
CASSLAPGVGTEAFF
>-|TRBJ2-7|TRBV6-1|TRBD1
TGTGCCAGCACCGGGACAGGGGGCTCCTACGAGCAGTACTTC
CASTGTGGSYEQYF
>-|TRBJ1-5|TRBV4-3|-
TGCGCCAGCAGCCCTGGTAGTACGGGCAATCAGCCCCAGCATTTT
CASSPGSTGNQPQHF
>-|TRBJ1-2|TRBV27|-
TGTGCCAGCAGTCACGGGGGATCCTATGGCTACACCTTC
CASSHGGSYGYTF
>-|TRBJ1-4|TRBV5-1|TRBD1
TGCGCCAGCAGCTCTCGGACAGGGGCGTTGTCTAATGAAAAACTGTTTTTT
CASSSRTGALSNEKLFF
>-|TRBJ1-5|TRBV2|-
TGTGCCAGCAGAGGGGGAAGTTCATATAGCAATCAGCCCCAGCATTTT
CASRGGSSYSNQPQHF
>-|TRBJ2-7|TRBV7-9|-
TGTGCCAGCAGCGATACACGAGCCTACGAGCAGTACTTC
CASSDTRAYEQYF
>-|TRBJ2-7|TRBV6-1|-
TGTGCCAGCAATGGGGGTTTCGGACTTTCCTACGAGCAGTACTTC
CASNGGFGLSYEQYF
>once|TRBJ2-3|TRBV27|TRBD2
TGTGCCAGCAGAAACCTGGGACTAGCTGCAGATACGCAGTATTTT
CASRNLGLAADTQYF
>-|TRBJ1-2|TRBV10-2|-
TGCGCCAGCAGTGAGTCAGGTCCTTATGGCTACACCTTC
CASSESGPYGYTF
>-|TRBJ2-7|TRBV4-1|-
TGCGCCAGCAGCCACAGTGAGAGCTCCTACGAGCAGTACTTC
CASSHSESSYEQYF
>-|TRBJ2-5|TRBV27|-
TGTGCCAGCAGTTTATTTCTACGGGAGACCCAGTACTTC
CASSLFLRETQYF
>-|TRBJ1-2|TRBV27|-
TGTGCCAGCAGATCAGGGGCGCAGTACTATGGCTACACCTTC
CASRSGAQYYGYTF
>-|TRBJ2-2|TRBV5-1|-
TGCGCCAGCAGCTTCCCAGGGAGCACCGGGGAGCTGTTTTTT
CASSFPGSTGELFF
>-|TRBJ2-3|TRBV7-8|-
TGTGCCAGCATCCTTAAAAACACAGATACGCAGTATTTT
CASILKNTDTQYF
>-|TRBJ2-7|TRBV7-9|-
TGTGCCAGCACCTACATCAGCTCCTACGAGCAGTACTTC
CASTYISSYEQYF
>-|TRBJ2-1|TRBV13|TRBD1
TGTGCCAGCAGCGTGGACAGGGTCAATGAGCAGTTCTTC
CASSVDRVNEQFF
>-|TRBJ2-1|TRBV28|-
TGTGCCAGCAGTTTAAAAAGCTCCTACAATGAGCAGTTCTTC
CASSLKSSYNEQFF
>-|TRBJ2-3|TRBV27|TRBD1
TGTGCCAGCAGTTTAGTCTTCCCGACAGGGGTTAGCACAGATACGCAGTATTTT
CASSLVFPTGVSTDTQYF
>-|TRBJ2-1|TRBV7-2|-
TGTGCCAGCAGCTTAGGGTCGGCGTTATCGGGTAATGAGCAGTTCTTC
CASSLGSALSGNEQFF
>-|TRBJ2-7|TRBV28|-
TGTGCCAGCAAAATGGACTCGGCGAAGAACGAGCAGTACTTC
CASKMDSAKNEQYF